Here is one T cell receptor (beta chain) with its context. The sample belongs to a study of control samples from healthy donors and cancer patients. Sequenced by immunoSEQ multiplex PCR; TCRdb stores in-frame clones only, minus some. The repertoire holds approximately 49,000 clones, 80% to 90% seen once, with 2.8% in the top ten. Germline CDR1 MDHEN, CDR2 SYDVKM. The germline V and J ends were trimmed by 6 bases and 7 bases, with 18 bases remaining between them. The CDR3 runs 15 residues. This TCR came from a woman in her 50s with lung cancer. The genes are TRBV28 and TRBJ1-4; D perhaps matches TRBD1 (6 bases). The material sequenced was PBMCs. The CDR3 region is CASSSGFPTGEKLFF. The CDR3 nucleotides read TGTGCCAGCAGCTCGGGGTTCCCGACAGGTGAAAAACTGTTTTTT.